The clone carrying this T cell receptor beta chain was counted a few times. Its target is unknown. The TCR library protocol attached unique molecular identifiers to the individual cDNA molecules. TCRdb itself ran the 5' RACE reads through MiXCR, one entry per CDR3 protein. Among 49,000 or so distinct CDR3 sequences listed, roughly 6% were seen once. This entry comes from a study of early T cells in non-severe SARS-CoV-2 infection. The wider study: Chains stayed unpaired after sequencing of bulk RNA from unsorted whole blood.

Whole-study findings and limits: Anti-spike CD8 responses were favored in VDJdb matching, and private and CD4 specificities were missed.

Trimming took 5 bases from V and 7 from J; bases not matched to a gene: 4. This CDR3 has 13 residues. CDR1 SGHTA and CDR2 FQGNSA come from the germline V gene. This sequence originates from an adult who was a healthcare worker with PCR-confirmed SARS-CoV-2 infection or an uninfected control (not recorded which). The V and J genes are TRBV7-2 and TRBJ1-5, with 8 bases fitting TRBD1. The material sequenced was whole blood, taken at baseline. The CDR3 sequence: CASSRDRQQPQHF. CDR3 bases: TGTGCCAGCAGCCGGGACAGGCAACAGCCCCAGCATTTT.